This passage covers 12 T cell receptor beta chains from one sample sequenced in a study of T cell responses to AZD1222 COVID-19 vaccine. Libraries were prepared by immunoSEQ multiplex PCR; TCRdb keeps only in-frame clonotypes and omits some of them. Counted here are fewer than 200,000 clones, around 94% occurring once; the ten biggest clones make up about 9.4%. Sequences were derived from peripheral blood, sampled on day 0 of AZD1222 vaccination. These receptors were taken from an adult in good health.

The chain is built from TRBV10-2 and TRBJ1-1, with D uncertain. Trimming took off 6 bases at V and 8 bases at J, with 13 bases between the two ends. Germline V CDR1 and CDR2: WSHSY, SAAADI. The CDR3 consists of 12 residues. The CDR3 here is CASSLGSGEAFF. CDR3 DNA sequence: TGCGCCAGCAGCCTGGGGTCGGGGGAAGCTTTCTTT.

The chain recombines TRBV6-5 with TRBJ1-2; D is ambiguous. Per the germline V gene, CDR1 is MNHEY and CDR2 is SVGAGI. CDR3 length: 13 amino acids. Trimming left V 5 bases short and J 7 bases short, with 14 bases between. The CDR3: CASSPRTLSGYTF. The CDR3 DNA is TGTGCCAGCAGTCCTAGGACCCTCAGTGGCTACACCTTC.

The V gene is TRBV7-2, the J gene TRBJ1-2; D not resolved. Trimming cost V 5 bases and J 4 bases, with 8 bases left between them. Germline CDR1 is SGHTA and CDR2 is FQGNSA. The CDR3 sequence is 12 residues long. The CDR3 here is CASSAVRYGYTF. The CDR3, as DNA: TGTGCCAGCAGCGCGGTGCGCTATGGCTACACCTTC.

This sequence joins TRBV3-1 (or the pseudogene TRBV3-2) and TRBJ1-1; D is unresolved. The CDR3 runs 14 residues. From germline, CDR1 is LGHDT and CDR2 YNNKEL (reference sequence). V lost 4 bases and J lost 1, with 10 bases in between. The CDR3 DNA reads as TGTGCCAGCAGCCCCCCAGTGAGGAACACTGAAGCTTTCTTT. Translation: CASSPPVRNTEAFF.

The chain uses TRBV6-4 and TRBJ1-1; D gene uncertain. This CDR3 contains 13 residues. The V and J ends lost 6 bases and 1 base respectively, with 9 bases between them. Germline V gene lookup returns CDR1 MRHNA and CDR2 SNTAGT. CDR3: CASRLKENTEAFF. The DNA for the CDR3 is TGTGCCAGCAGATTAAAGGAGAACACTGAAGCTTTCTTT.

V usage is TRBV7-9 and J usage is TRBJ2-2; D remains ambiguous. CDR1 is SEHNR and CDR2 is FQNEAQ in the germline V gene (reference sequence). CDR3 length: 12 amino acids. Trimming removed 1 base at V and 7 bases at J, with 4 bases between. The CDR3 DNA reads TGTGCCAGCAGCTTAGACCACGGGGAGCTGTTTTTT. It encodes CASSLDHGELFF.

The chain uses TRBV6-5 and TRBJ1-1; D gene ambiguous. V was clipped by 6 bases and J by 5 bases, with 16 bases between them. Looked up from germline, CDR1 is MNHEY and CDR2 is SVGAGI. There are 14 residues in the CDR3. CDR3 residues: CASRSRGYGTEAFF. CDR3 bases: TGTGCCAGCAGATCCCGGGGTTATGGGACTGAAGCTTTCTTT.

This clone was observed once. The J gene is TRBJ1-4, the V gene TRBV10-1; D gene ambiguous. The V and J ends lost 6 bases and 11 bases respectively, with 16 bases between them. This CDR3 has 13 amino acids. Looked up from germline, CDR1 is WNHNN and CDR2 is SYGVQD (reference sequence). CDR3: CASSLTGVGKLFF. CDR3 DNA sequence: TGCGCCAGCAGCCTGACTGGAGTGGGGAAACTGTTTTTT.

The chain is built from TRBV2 and TRBJ2-2; TRBD1 matches 7 bases. Germline loops: CDR1 SNHLY, CDR2 FYNNEI. This CDR3 comprises 15 residues. J was trimmed by 6 bases and V by 3 bases; bases with no gene match: 7. The CDR3 is CASSDVGTASGELFF. The CDR3, as DNA: TGTGCCAGCAGTGATGTCGGGACAGCGTCCGGGGAGCTGTTTTTT.

In this sample, this clone turned up once. The gene calls are TRBV28 and TRBJ2-7, with TRBD1 identical over 12 bases. Trimming at V came to 5 bases and at J to 6 bases, leaving 8 bases not matched to a gene. The CDR3 is 15 amino acids. Germline CDR1 is MDHEN and CDR2 is SYDVKM. The CDR3 nucleotides read TGTGCCAGCAGTCCCGCCGGGACAGGGGGCCTCGAGCAGTACTTC. This encodes CASSPAGTGGLEQYF.

The chain uses TRBV5-4 and TRBJ1-3; maybe TRBD1 (5 bases). CDR3 length equals 14 residues. V lost 5 bases and J lost 0, with 9 bases in between. In germline, CDR1 is SGHNT, CDR2 YYREEE (reference sequence). CDR3 sequence reads: CASSTGFSGNTIYF. The DNA for the CDR3 is TGTGCCAGCAGTACAGGCTTCTCTGGAAACACCATATATTTT.

The chain has TRBV6-5 and TRBJ1-1; D uncertain. Germline CDR1 MNHEY, CDR2 SVGAGI. V was trimmed by 6 bases and J by 8 bases, leaving 10 bases between them. The CDR3 contains 11 residues. The CDR3 DNA follows: TGTGCCAGCAGACGGACGGCCGAAGCTTTCTTT. This sequence encodes CASRRTAEAFF.